The subject of this entry is one T cell receptor (beta chain). A second about 7 to 11 cycle PCR used barcoded and J-beta primers. TCRdb used MiXCR to reprocess the 5' RACE reads, holding one entry per CDR3 protein. The sample consists of about 810,000 distinct CDR3 sequences, 35% to 40% of them appearing once. This CDR3 has 13 amino acids. Germline V CDR1 and CDR2: DFQATT, SNEGSKA (reference sequence). Trimming removed 0 bases at V and 11 bases at J, with 16 bases between. The source of the sample is a study of blood T cells in healthy people across ages. Study-wide background: Per every two T cells, about one barcoded beta molecule was captured by template switching.

Sequenced input: blood. The TCR originated in a man aged 18 to 30 in good health. This chain joins TRBV20-1 and TRBJ2-5, with D unresolved. The CDR3 sequence: CSARDTAMNEQYF. The CDR3 DNA follows: TGCAGTGCTAGAGATACAGCCATGAATGAGCAGTACTTC.